Sequencing of this T cell receptor (beta chain) was carried out in a study of OX40 agonist ivuxolimab in advanced cancers. For context, the study as a whole: Ivuxolimab was a fully human IgG2 agonistic monoclonal antibody targeting the costimulatory receptor OX40 (CD134). Among the roughly 52 dose-escalation patients, around 20 had hepatocellular carcinoma, around 15 melanoma, 9 renal cell carcinoma and 9 head and neck cancer. Prior anti-PD-1, anti-PD-L1 or anti-CTLA-4 therapy was permitted, and approximately 42% of dose-escalation patients had received checkpoint inhibitors. The point of sequencing TCRbeta in the periphery was to test whether ivuxolimab changed TCR sequence diversity and drove clonal T-cell expansion. A male proportion of roughly 85% and a mean age of 60 years, ranging from roughly 23 to 80, were recorded for the dose-escalation cohort. Partial responses were achieved by three dose-escalation patients, of whom one had hepatocellular carcinoma and two had cutaneous melanoma. The paper covers the monotherapy dose-escalation part of the phase I ivuxolimab trial, which included N ≈ 54 patients. Intravenous ivuxolimab was administered to patients every 2 weeks at six dose levels: 0.01, 0.1, 0.3, 1.5, 3 and 10 mg/kg. General findings and caveats noted by the study authors: Antigen specificity was not determined for the clonally expanded peripheral T cells. After ivuxolimab, more expanded clones were found on average in CD8+ T cells than in CD4+ T cells. Low levels of normalized T-cell clonal expansion were also seen in some nonresponding patients. In the 0.1-3.0 mg/kg groups, partial responders were among the patients with the lowest normalized peripheral clonal expansion, particularly in CD8+ T cells. At doses of 0.1 to 3.0 mg/kg, clonal expansion of both CD4+ and CD8+ T cells in blood was seen between baseline and week 6.

CDR3 length: 14 amino acids, cysteine to phenylalanine. The only DNA kept is the CDR3, 42 bases in frame from the first base. In the germline V gene, CDR1 corresponds to SNHLY and CDR2 to FYNNEI. V loses 9 bases at its end and J loses 3 bases; junction bases beyond the gene matches: 11. For sequencing of the TCRbeta CDR3 region, genomic DNA was extracted from the sorted cells. The immunoSEQ Assay was used for sequencing of TCRbeta CDR3 regions. In its TCRdb copy, this immuneACCESS table keeps in-frame sequences only and misses some clones. Where compared with another copy, unresolved V genes explain less than half of these, and the others have no known cause. This sample is represented by about 70,000 clones; roughly 80% of them were singletons. The ten largest clones capture 1.1% of the sample. The trial excluded patients who had a history of autoimmune disease or who were on systemic immunosuppression. Peripheral blood for TCR sequencing was collected from all dose cohorts at baseline, on cycle 4 day 1, and on cycle 7 day 1. Samples were obtained from an open-label, multicenter, first-in-human phase I dose-escalation trial of ivuxolimab. The trial enrolled adults with locally advanced or metastatic head and neck squamous cell, hepatocellular, melanoma or renal cell carcinoma. Before TCR sequencing, CD4+ T cells and CD8+ T cells from peripheral blood were sorted into separate populations.

A word on this clone: Which antigen it targets is not known. Base qualities are not provided; no much larger clone lies one nucleotide away.

Recombination linked TRBV2 to TRBJ2-7, with 7 bases aligning to TRBD1. The sequenced sample was CD4+ or CD8+ T cells sorted from blood, obtained in a trial of the OX40 agonist ivuxolimab. The receptor was derived from an adult with an advanced solid tumor such as melanoma, head and neck, liver or kidney cancer. The DNA sequence reads TGTGCCAGTTGGACAGGCGATCCCAGCTACGAGCAGTACTTC. It encodes CASWTGDPSYEQYF.